The T cell receptor beta chain under discussion was sequenced for a study of graft-versus-host responses after intestinal transplantation. Study-wide background: Transplants were multivisceral, liver-intestinal, or isolated intestinal.

The CDR3 covers 18 residues. CDR1 is SSHAT and CDR2 is FNYEAQ in the germline V gene (reference sequence). Measured with immunoSEQ multiplex PCR; TCRdb has only the in-frame clones, and not every one. The repertoire holds some 22,000 clones, around 38% seen once, with over 1.5% in the top ten. CFSE-labeled responder cells (roughly 200,000) were plated with roughly 200,000 irradiated, violet-dye-labeled stimulator cells. This clone was recorded only once. The study's findings and limits: Recipient marrow contained GvH clones, some of which appeared first in ileum or blood. Patients with graft-donor T cell macrochimerism had high graft-versus-host to host-versus-graft clonal ratios in allografts.

This chain joins TRBV7-7 and TRBJ2-3, with a tentative D call TRBD2 (5 bases). The source is a human patient who received an intestinal transplant. Sequenced material: alloreactive CD8+ T cells from a mixed lymphocyte reaction culture, taken before intestinal transplant. Subset reported: CFSE-low proliferating T cells sorted from roughly six-day pre-transplant mixed lymphocyte reaction (GvH or HvG direction). In nucleotides, the CDR3 is TGTGTTAGCAGCTTATTCGTAAAGGTAGCGATGAGCACAGATACGCAGTATTTT. This encodes CVSSLFVKVAMSTDTQYF.